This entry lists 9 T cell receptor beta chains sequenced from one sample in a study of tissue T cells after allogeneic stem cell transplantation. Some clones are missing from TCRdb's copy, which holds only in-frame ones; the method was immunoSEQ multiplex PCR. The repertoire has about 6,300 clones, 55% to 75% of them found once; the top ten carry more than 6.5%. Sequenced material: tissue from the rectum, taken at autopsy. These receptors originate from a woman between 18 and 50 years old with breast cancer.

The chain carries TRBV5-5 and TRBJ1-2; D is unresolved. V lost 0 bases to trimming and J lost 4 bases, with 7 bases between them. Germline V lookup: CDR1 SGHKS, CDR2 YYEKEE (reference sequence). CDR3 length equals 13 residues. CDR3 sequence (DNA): TGTGCCAGCAGCTTGGGTTTCGGCTATGGCTACACCTTC. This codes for CASSLGFGYGYTF. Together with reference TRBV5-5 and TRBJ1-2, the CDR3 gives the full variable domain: DAGVTQSPTHLIKTRGQQVTLRCSPISGHKSVSWYQQVLGQGPQFIFQYYEKEERGRGNFPDRFSARQFPNYSSELNVNALLLGDSALYLCASSLGFGYGYTFGSGTRLTVV.

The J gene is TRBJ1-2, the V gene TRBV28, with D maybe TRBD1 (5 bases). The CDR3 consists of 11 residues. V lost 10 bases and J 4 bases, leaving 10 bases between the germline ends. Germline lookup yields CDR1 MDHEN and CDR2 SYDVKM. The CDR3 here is CATQDIYGYTF. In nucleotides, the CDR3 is TGTGCCACACAGGACATCTATGGCTACACCTTC.

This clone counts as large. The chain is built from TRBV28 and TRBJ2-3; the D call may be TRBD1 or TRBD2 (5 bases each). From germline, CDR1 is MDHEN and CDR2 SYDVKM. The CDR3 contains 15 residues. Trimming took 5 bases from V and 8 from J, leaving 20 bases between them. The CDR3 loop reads CASSVSRDPQSTQYF. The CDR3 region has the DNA TGTGCCAGCAGTGTCTCCCGGGACCCCCAAAGTACGCAGTATTTT.

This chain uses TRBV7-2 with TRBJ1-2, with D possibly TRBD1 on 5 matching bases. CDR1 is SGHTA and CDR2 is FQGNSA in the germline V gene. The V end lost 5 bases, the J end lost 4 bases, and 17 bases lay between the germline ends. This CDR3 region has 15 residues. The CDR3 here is CASSATTGNRYGYTF. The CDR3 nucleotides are TGTGCCAGCAGCGCGACCACAGGAAACCGCTATGGCTACACCTTC. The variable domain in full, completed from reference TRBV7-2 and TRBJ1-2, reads GAGVSQSPSNKVTEKGKDVELRCDPISGHTALYWYRQSLGQGLEFLIYFQGNSAPDKSGLPSDRFSAERTGGSVSTLTIQRTQQEDSAVYLCASSATTGNRYGYTFGSGTRLTVV.

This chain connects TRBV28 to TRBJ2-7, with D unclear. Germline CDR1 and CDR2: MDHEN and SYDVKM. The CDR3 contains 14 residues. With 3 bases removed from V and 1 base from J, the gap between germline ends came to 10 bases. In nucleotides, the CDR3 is TGTGCCAGCAGTTTGACGGGCCGGTCCTACGAGCAGTACTTC. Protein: CASSLTGRSYEQYF.

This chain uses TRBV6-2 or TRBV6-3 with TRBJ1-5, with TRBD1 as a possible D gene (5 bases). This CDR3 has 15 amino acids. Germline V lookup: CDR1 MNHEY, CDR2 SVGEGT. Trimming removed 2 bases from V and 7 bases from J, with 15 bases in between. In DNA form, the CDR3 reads TGTGCCAGCAGTTACGATCCGGGGCGGGGGCAGCCCCAGCATTTT. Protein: CASSYDPGRGQPQHF.

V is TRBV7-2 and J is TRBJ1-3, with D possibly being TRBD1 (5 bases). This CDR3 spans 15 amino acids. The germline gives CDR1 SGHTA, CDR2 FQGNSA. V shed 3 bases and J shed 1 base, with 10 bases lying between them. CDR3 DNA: TGTGCCAGCAGCTTCCAAGGGACTTCTGGAAACACCATATATTTT. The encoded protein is CASSFQGTSGNTIYF.

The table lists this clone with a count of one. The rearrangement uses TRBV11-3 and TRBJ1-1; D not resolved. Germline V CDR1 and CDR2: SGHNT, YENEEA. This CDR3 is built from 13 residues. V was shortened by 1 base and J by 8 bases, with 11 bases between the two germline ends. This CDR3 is CASSLAPGREAFF. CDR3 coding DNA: TGTGCCAGCAGCTTAGCCCCGGGGAGGGAAGCTTTCTTT.

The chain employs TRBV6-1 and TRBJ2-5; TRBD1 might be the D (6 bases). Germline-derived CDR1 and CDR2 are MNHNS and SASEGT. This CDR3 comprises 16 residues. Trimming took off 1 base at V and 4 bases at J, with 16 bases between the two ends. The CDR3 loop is CASSEDTGFPGETQYF. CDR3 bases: TGTGCCAGCAGTGAAGACACAGGGTTTCCGGGAGAGACCCAGTACTTC.